This T cell receptor (beta chain) was recorded in a study of identical twins. MiXCR was run by TCRdb on the 5' RACE reads, yielding one entry per CDR3 protein. The sample comprises some 250,000 distinct CDR3 sequences, roughly an eighth of which are singletons, and about 4.1% rests with the top ten. The length of the CDR3 is 12 residues. Deletions cut 6 bases from V and 7 bases from J, with 13 bases between. Germline CDR1 and CDR2: MNHEY and SVGAGI. The same data also contributed to another study, on yellow fever vaccine responses in identical twins.

The TCR comes from a woman under 30 in good health. This chain connects TRBV6-5 to TRBJ2-7, with D tentatively TRBD1 (6 bases). Sample: memory (CD45RO+) T cells sorted from blood. Here the CDR3 reads CASRDRLGEQYF. As DNA, the CDR3 is TGTGCCAGCAGAGACAGGCTGGGGGAGCAGTACTTC.